A selection of T cell receptor beta chains follows, all from one sample in a study of T cell responses to AZD1222 COVID-19 vaccine. TCRdb's table, derived via immunoSEQ multiplex PCR, lists solely in-frame clones and lacks some. The data show some 150,000 clones, 88% seen once. The sequences come from peripheral blood, collected 28 days after the second AZD1222 dose. All receptors derive from an adult who received the AZD1222 COVID-19 vaccine. Each CDR3 is given with its conserved first and last residue. Each record gives: V gene, J gene, CDR3 protein.

>TRBV6-5|TRBJ1-2
CASGQDNYGYTF
>TRBV7-2|TRBJ1-1
CASSSNRGTEAFF
>TRBV18|TRBJ2-5
CASSSNRGPGETQYF
>TRBV4-1|TRBJ1-1
CASSQGKEAFF
>TRBV14|TRBJ1-1
CASSQGTNTEAFF
>TRBV19|TRBJ2-1
CASSPYPNYNEQFF
>TRBV9|TRBJ1-3
CASSVARGTVSGNTIYF
>TRBV5-1|TRBJ2-7
CASSLFSPYEQYF
>TRBV5-8|TRBJ2-7
CASSSPGPATQYF
>TRBV19|TRBJ1-2
CASSMAGTSYGYTF
>TRBV4-2|TRBJ2-5
CASSQGIGQIQETQYF
>TRBV7-8|TRBJ1-5
CASSLASPADTPHSNQPQHF
>TRBV10-3|TRBJ1-6
CAISETTNSPLHF
>TRBV15|TRBJ1-1
CATSRGRPAGAFF
>TRBV7-2|TRBJ1-1
CASSLNRATEAFF
>TRBV3-1/TRBV3-2|TRBJ1-5
CASSQTGGRQPQHF
>TRBV4-1|TRBJ1-5
CASSQEGLEQPQHF
>TRBV30|TRBJ2-2
CARKLAGGRGELFF
>TRBV30|TRBJ1-2
CAWSVGTGTDHVLRGYTF
>TRBV24-1|TRBJ1-2
CATSDAINYGYTF
>TRBV5-1|TRBJ2-1
CASTREGLGNEQFF
>TRBV5-1|TRBJ1-1
CASSGGQTNTEAFF
>TRBV28|TRBJ2-7
CASSLGGSRSYEQYF
>TRBV5-1|TRBJ2-7
CASSLDVPSYEQYF
>TRBV27|TRBJ1-4
CASRRTAINEKLFF
>TRBV3-1/TRBV3-2|TRBJ2-1
CASSPLLAGGNNEQFF
>TRBV11-2|TRBJ1-1
CASSSGQGMMNTEAFF